This T cell receptor (beta chain) was profiled in a study of monozygotic twins with inflammatory bowel disease. Study-wide findings and caveats: Using the inverse Simpson index, IBD patients had lower TCRbeta diversity than healthy co-twins.

Germline assignment: CDR1 SGHRS and CDR2 YFSETQ. The CDR3 loop spans 16 amino acids. For every TCR library, about 4,000 ng of total RNA was used. Each UMI, carrying a 6-nucleotide sample barcode, came from template switching. TCRdb reprocessed the 5' RACE reads, with one entry per CDR3 protein and no DNA. Its table records some 440,000 distinct CDR3 sequences. A remark on this clonotype: Its antigen is undetermined.

This TCR derives from a human donor with ulcerative colitis or Crohn's disease, or a healthy co-twin of an affected twin (not recorded which). The chain carries TRBV5-1 and TRBJ1-6; TCRdb reports TRBD1, a call that lacks DNA to check it against. Sequenced material: blood. The CDR3 region is CASSLGTGGAGSPLHF. Combining the CDR3 with reference TRBV5-1 and TRBJ1-6 gives the whole variable domain KAGVTQTPRYLIKTRGQQVTLSCSPISGHRSVSWYQQTPGQGLQFLFEYFSETQRNKGNFPGRFSGRQFSNSRSEMNVSTLELGDSALYLCASSLGTGGAGSPLHFGNGTRLTVT.